One and the same sample provided the 7 T cell receptor beta chains below, sequenced in a study of sequential checkpoint blockade in melanoma. TCRdb's table, derived via immunoSEQ multiplex PCR, lists solely in-frame clones and lacks some. The table lists over a thousand clones, about a fifth of them singletons. Indicated treatment: randomized to nivolumab then ipilimumab (arm A) or the reverse (arm B). This specimen was tumor tissue (inferred from file names), taken from a patient given nivolumab and ipilimumab in sequence. The receptors shown here come from a human donor with melanoma.

By share, this clone counts as medium-sized (0.01 to 0.1%). The chain has TRBV11-3 and TRBJ2-2; weak D call: TRBD1 (6 bases). The V end lost 5 bases, the J end lost 3 bases, and 13 bases lay between the germline ends. This CDR3 spans 15 amino acids. The germline gives CDR1 SGHNT, CDR2 YENEEA. The CDR3 here is CASSAQGPDTGELFF. The CDR3 coding sequence is TGTGCCAGCAGCGCCCAGGGGCCCGACACCGGGGAGCTGTTTTTT.

This clone qualifies as hyperexpanded. The V gene is TRBV14, the J gene TRBJ2-7; TRBD1 aligns across 7 bases. V trimming: 0 bases; J trimming: 3 bases; junction bases outside the gene matches: 8. The V gene's germline CDR1 is SGHDN and CDR2 FVKESK. The CDR3 is 16 amino acids. The CDR3 sequence: CASSQDRGQFLYEQYF. In DNA, the CDR3 is TGTGCCAGCAGCCAAGATAGGGGACAGTTCCTCTACGAGCAGTACTTC.

The V call is TRBV19, the J call TRBJ2-7; D might be TRBD1 or TRBD2, each matching 5 bases. From germline, CDR1 is LNHDA and CDR2 SQIVND (reference sequence). CDR3 length equals 13 residues. Between the trimmed V and J ends, which lost 5 bases and 6 bases, there was a span of 14 bases. The DNA of the CDR3 is TGTGCCAGTAGTCCCCCGGGGCGGTTCGAGCAGTACTTC. Translating it yields CASSPPGRFEQYF.

By sample share, this clone is medium-sized. The chain couples TRBV9 to TRBJ1-1; no clear D gene. There are 14 residues in the CDR3. Germline V gives CDR1 SGDLS, CDR2 YYNGEE. V was shortened by 4 bases and J by 2 bases, with 12 bases between the two germline ends. The CDR3 region is CASSPLPSNTEAFF. DNA for the CDR3: TGTGCCAGCAGCCCCCTCCCCAGCAACACTGAAGCTTTCTTT.

This rearrangement joins TRBV6-8 to TRBJ2-7, with no clear D. With 2 bases removed from V and 0 bases from J, the gap between germline ends came to 8 bases. The V gene's germline CDR1 is MNHGY and CDR2 SAAAGT. The CDR3 extends over 14 amino acids. CDR3 DNA: TGTGCCAGCAGTTACCAGGACGGCTCCTACGAGCAGTACTTC. Its translation is CASSYQDGSYEQYF.

This clone was seen a handful of times. This chain links TRBV6-8 with TRBJ2-2, with 10 bases aligning to TRBD2. Unmatched junction bases numbered 16, after V lost 8 bases and J lost 4 bases. The CDR3 totals 18 residues. Germline CDR1 reads MNHGY; CDR2 reads SAAAGT. The CDR3 region has the DNA TGTGCCAGCGCCTCAGGGAGGACTAGCGGAGTGCTCACCGGGGAGCTGTTTTTT. Amino acid sequence: CASASGRTSGVLTGELFF.

The rearrangement joins TRBV19 to TRBJ1-1; D uncertain. Trimming stripped 6 bases from V and 1 base from J, with 9 bases between. CDR1 LNHDA and CDR2 SQIVND come from the germline V gene (reference sequence). The CDR3 contains 13 residues. The CDR3 sequence is CASSKTENTEAFF. CDR3 DNA sequence: TGTGCCAGTAGCAAAACAGAGAACACTGAAGCTTTCTTT.